Here is one T cell receptor beta chain with its context. Its target is unknown. This sample is part of a study of T cell repertoires in cytomegalovirus infection. Study background: CMV epitopes used comprised recently identified HLA-C-restricted ones and well-studied HLA-B-restricted ones. Carrying CMV and the relevant HLA type showed in public TCR beta signatures. Study results and caveats: Ex vivo responses were dominated by HLA-C-restricted CMV-specific TCR beta clonotypes. The cumulative frequency of public TCR beta families identified carriers of CMV plus the relevant HLA.

V was pared by 3 bases and J by 0 bases, with 14 bases of the junction left unmatched. CDR1 and CDR2 from the germline V gene are SGHRS and YFSETQ. This CDR3 has 18 residues. Using its own MiXCR run on the reads, TCRdb lists one record per CDR3 protein. The sample comprises about 890,000 distinct CDR3 sequences, 31% of which are singletons, and 13% rests with the top ten. The sample was cultured CD8+ T cells from PBMCs, taken from culture after CMV antigen stimulation. This TCR came from a human donor in good health (CMV status not recorded). Some clones in this sample may be carry-over from other donors' samples. The chain combines TRBV5-1 with TRBJ1-2; 7 bases are a match to TRBD1. The CDR3 DNA follows: TGCGCCAGCAGCTCCAGGGAGGGACAGTCCACAGCTAACTATGGCTACACCTTC. Encoded protein: CASSSREGQSTANYGYTF.